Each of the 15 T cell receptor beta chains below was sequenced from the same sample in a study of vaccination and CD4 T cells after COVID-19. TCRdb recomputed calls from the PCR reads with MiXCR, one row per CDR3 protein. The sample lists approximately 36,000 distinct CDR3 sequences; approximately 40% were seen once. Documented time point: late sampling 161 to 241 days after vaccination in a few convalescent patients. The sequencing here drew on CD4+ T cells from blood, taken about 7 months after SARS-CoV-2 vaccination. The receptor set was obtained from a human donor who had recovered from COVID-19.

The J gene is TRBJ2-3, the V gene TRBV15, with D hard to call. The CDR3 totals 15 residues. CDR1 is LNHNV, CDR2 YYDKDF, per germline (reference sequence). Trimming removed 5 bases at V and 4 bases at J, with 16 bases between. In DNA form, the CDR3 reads TGTGCCACCAGCTCCAGTTTGGGCGTCGCAGATACGCAGTATTTT. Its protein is CATSSSLGVADTQYF.

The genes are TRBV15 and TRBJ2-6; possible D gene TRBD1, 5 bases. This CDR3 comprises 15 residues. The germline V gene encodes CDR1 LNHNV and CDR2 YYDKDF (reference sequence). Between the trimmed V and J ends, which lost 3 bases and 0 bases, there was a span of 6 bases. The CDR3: CATSSRASGANVLTF. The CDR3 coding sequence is TGTGCCACCAGCAGCAGGGCCTCTGGGGCCAACGTCCTGACTTTC. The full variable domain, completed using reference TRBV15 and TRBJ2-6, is DAMVIQNPRYQVTQFGKPVTLSCSQTLNHNVMYWYQQKSSQAPKLLFHYYDKDFNNEADTPDNFQSRRPNTSFCFLDIRSPGLGDTAMYLCATSSRASGANVLTFGAGSRLTVL.

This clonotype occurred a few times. The CDR3 loop reads CSARRLGGGYEQYF. The CDR3 bases are TGCAGTGCTAGAAGACTAGGTGGAGGCTACGAGCAGTACTTC. This rearrangement joins TRBV20-1 to TRBJ2-7; D may be TRBD2 (6 bases). The CDR3 consists of 14 residues. CDR1 and CDR2 (germline): DFQATT, SNEGSKA (reference sequence). Between the trimmed V and J ends, which lost 2 bases and 3 bases, there was a span of 14 bases.

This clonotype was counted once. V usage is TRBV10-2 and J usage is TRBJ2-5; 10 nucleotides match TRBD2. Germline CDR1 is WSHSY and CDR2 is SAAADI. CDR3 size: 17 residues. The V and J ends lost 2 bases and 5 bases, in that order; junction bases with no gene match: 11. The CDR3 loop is CASSEPFSGRAGETQYF. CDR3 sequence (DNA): TGCGCCAGCAGTGAGCCCTTCAGCGGGAGGGCCGGGGAGACCCAGTACTTC.

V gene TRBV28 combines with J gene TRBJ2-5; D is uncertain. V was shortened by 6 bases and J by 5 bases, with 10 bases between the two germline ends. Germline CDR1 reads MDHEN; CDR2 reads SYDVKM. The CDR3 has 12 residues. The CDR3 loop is CASSHLGETQYF. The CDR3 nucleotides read TGTGCCAGCAGCCACCTCGGGGAGACCCAGTACTTC.

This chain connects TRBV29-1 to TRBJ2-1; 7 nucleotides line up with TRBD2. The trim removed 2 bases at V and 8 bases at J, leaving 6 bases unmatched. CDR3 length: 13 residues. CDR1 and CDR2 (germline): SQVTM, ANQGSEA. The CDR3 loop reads CSVEPGGFYEQFF. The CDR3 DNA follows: TGCAGCGTTGAACCGGGAGGTTTTTATGAGCAGTTCTTC.

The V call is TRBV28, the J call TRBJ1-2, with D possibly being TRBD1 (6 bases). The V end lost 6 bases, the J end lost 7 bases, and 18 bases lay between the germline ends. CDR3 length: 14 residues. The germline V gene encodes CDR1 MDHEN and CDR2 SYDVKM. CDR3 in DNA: TGTGCCAGCAGCTTGAAGGGGGGGCCGGGTGGCTACACCTTC. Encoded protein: CASSLKGGPGGYTF.

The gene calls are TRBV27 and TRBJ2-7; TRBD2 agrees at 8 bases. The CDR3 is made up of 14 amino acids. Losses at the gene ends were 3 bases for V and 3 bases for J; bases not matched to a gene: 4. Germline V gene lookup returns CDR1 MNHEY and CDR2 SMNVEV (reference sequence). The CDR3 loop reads CASSFGGGRYEQYF. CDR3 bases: TGTGCCAGCAGTTTCGGGGGGGGACGCTACGAGCAGTACTTC.

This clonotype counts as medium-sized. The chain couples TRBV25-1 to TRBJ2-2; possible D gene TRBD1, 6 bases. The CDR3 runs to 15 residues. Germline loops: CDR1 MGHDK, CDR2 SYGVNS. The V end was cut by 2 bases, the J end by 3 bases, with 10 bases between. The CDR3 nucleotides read TGTGCCAGCAGTGAACAGGGGCTACACACCGGGGAGCTGTTTTTT. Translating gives CASSEQGLHTGELFF. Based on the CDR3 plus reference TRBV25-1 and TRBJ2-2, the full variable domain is EADIYQTPRYLVIGTGKKITLECSQTMGHDKMYWYQQDPGMELHLIHYSYGVNSTEKGDLSSESTVSRIRTEHFPLTLESARPSHTSQYLCASSEQGLHTGELFFGEGSRLTVL.

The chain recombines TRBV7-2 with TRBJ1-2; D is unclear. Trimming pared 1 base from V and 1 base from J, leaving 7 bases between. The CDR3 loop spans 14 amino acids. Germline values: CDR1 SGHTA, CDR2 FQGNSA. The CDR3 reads CASSLGRGNYGYTF. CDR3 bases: TGTGCCAGCAGCTTAGGTCGGGGTAACTATGGCTACACCTTC.

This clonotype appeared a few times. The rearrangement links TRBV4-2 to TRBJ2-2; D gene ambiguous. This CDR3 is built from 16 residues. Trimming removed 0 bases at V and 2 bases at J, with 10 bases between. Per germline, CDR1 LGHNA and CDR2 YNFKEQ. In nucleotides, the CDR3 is TGTGCCAGCAGCCAAGAATCCAGCGTAAACACCGGGGAGCTGTTTTTT. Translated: CASSQESSVNTGELFF.

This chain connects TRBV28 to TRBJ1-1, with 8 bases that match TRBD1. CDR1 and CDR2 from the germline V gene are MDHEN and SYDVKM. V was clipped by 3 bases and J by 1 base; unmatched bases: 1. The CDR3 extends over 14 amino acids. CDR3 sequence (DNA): TGTGCCAGCAGTTTTGGGACAGGGAACACTGAAGCTTTCTTT. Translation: CASSFGTGNTEAFF.

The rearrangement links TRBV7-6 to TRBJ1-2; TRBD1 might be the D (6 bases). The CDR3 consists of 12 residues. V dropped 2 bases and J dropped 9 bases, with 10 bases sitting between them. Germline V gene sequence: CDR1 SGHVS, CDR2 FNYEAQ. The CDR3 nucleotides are TGTGCCAGCAGCTTATGGCGGGACAGCTACACCTTC. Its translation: CASSLWRDSYTF.

The CDR3 spells CASVTDPVSTEAFF. The CDR3 DNA follows: TGTGCCAGCGTCACAGACCCCGTGAGCACTGAAGCTTTCTTT. The V and J genes are TRBV6-2 or TRBV6-3 and TRBJ1-1; unclear D gene. V shed 8 bases and J shed 4 bases, with 17 bases lying between them. Per the germline V gene, CDR1 is MNHEY and CDR2 is SVGEGT. The CDR3 is 14 residues long.

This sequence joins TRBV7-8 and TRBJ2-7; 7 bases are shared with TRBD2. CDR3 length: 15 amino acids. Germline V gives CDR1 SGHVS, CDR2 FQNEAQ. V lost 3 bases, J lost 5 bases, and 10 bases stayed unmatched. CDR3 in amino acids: CASSFPPGLSDEQYF. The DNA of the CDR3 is TGTGCCAGCAGCTTCCCCCCGGGACTAAGTGACGAGCAGTACTTC.